This T cell receptor (beta chain) was profiled in a study of blood T cell repertoires in COVID-19. Looking at the study overall: The origin of the acute and convalescent COVID-19 samples was the United States, Italy and Spain. The cDNA or gDNA used as material had been derived from T cells, B-cell-depleted T cells, or PBMCs.

Profiling relied on immunoSEQ multiplex PCR, and the TCRdb table lists in-frame clones only, not all of them. Of about 180,000 clones listed, roughly four fifths are singletons. The V end lost 3 bases, the J end lost 1 base, and 9 bases lay between the germline ends. Germline V gene lookup returns CDR1 SEHNR and CDR2 FQNEAQ (reference sequence). CDR3 length equals 15 residues. The rearrangement uses TRBV7-9 and TRBJ1-4; D is ambiguous. Sequences were obtained from peripheral blood. This clonotype was obtained from a human donor in a cohort sampled during active COVID-19. The CDR3 nucleotides read TGTGCCAGCAGCTTTAGAGGCGAAACTAATGAAAAACTGTTTTTT. It yields the protein CASSFRGETNEKLFF.